One and the same sample provided the 30 T cell receptor beta chains below, sequenced in a study of T cells expressing NK-cell markers (dated by TCRdb to 2018 to 2020). Library construction relied on 5' RACE. Instrument used: Illumina HiSeq 2000. After TCRdb reprocessed the reads, each CDR3 protein sequence was kept as one row, without DNA. This sample's table has entries for approximately 460,000 distinct CDR3 sequences. 7.3% of the sample is in the top ten clones. The material sequenced was blood T cells: a sorted CD56 or NKG2C T cell subset, CD4+ or CD8+ T cells, or bulk PBMC T cells (not recorded which). The receptors come from a woman aged 18-69 years in good health.

The V gene is TRBV29-1, the J gene TRBJ2-1. The CDR3 consists of 12 residues. Germline V gene data show CDR1 as SQVTM and CDR2 as ANQGSEA. CDR3 in amino acids: CSVVVRMPEQFF.

J is TRBJ2-7 and V is TRBV11-2. Germline V gene sequence: CDR1 SGHAT, CDR2 FQNNGV. CDR3 length equals 11 residues. CDR3 amino acids: CASSLADEQYF.

The V and J genes are TRBV6-1 and TRBJ2-2; TCRdb indicates TRBD2, and absent DNA this call remains unverified. Per the germline V gene, CDR1 is MNHNS and CDR2 is SASEGT. The CDR3 contains 13 residues. This CDR3 reads CASTDSGSGELFF.

The rearrangement links TRBV5-8 to TRBJ2-1. This CDR3 has 14 amino acids. Germline-derived CDR1 and CDR2 are SGHTS and YDEGEE. The CDR3 protein is CASSFGTSGNEQFF.

CDR3 sequence reads: CASSQGQQIMGEAFF. V is TRBV4-1 and J is TRBJ1-1; TCRdb lists TRBD1, though no DNA is available to test this call. This CDR3 is built from 15 residues. Germline values: CDR1 MGHRA, CDR2 YSYEKL.

The chain uses TRBV4-2 and TRBJ2-2; TCRdb returns TRBD2, unconfirmable since there is no DNA. This CDR3 spans 17 amino acids. Germline CDR1 LGHNA, CDR2 YNFKEQ. The CDR3: CASSPTMEGSNTGELFF.

The chain links TRBV7-9 to TRBJ2-7; the D call of TRBD1 rests on TCRdb alone, since no DNA is present to check it. Germline V gene lookup returns CDR1 SEHNR and CDR2 FQNEAQ (reference sequence). This CDR3 is 12 amino acids long. CDR3 region: CASSPRGYEQYF.

The chain uses TRBV20-1 and TRBJ2-1; the D gene TCRdb calls, TRBD1, cannot be checked with no DNA. Per the germline V gene, CDR1 is DFQATT and CDR2 is SNEGSKA (reference sequence). CDR3 size: 15 residues. This CDR3 is CSARRGTGGTNEQFF.

The chain combines TRBV9 with TRBJ2-5. CDR3 length: 13 amino acids. CDR1 is SGDLS, CDR2 YYNGEE, per germline. The CDR3 protein is CASSVGPLGTQYF. Based on the CDR3 plus reference TRBV9 and TRBJ2-5, the full variable domain is DSGVTQTPKHLITATGQRVTLRCSPRSGDLSVYWYQQSLDQGLQFLIQYYNGEERAKGNILERFSAQQFPDLHSELNLSSLELGDSALYFCASSVGPLGTQYFGPGTRLLVL.

The rearrangement uses TRBV7-8 and TRBJ2-5; TCRdb calls TRBD2, which cannot be checked without DNA. The germline gives CDR1 SGHVS, CDR2 FQNEAQ. The CDR3 spans 15 residues. This CDR3 is CASVGLAGFKETQYF.

This chain links TRBV29-1 with TRBJ2-1; the D call of TRBD2 rests on TCRdb alone, since no DNA is present to check it. Germline CDR1 is SQVTM and CDR2 is ANQGSEA. The CDR3 sequence is 15 residues long. The CDR3 spells CSVQGTTDDRNEQFF.

This sequence joins TRBV20-1 and TRBJ2-5. Germline V lookup: CDR1 DFQATT, CDR2 SNEGSKA (reference sequence). CDR3 length: 12 amino acids. This chain's CDR3 is CSARQPEETQYF.

The chain uses TRBV7-9 and TRBJ2-3. CDR3 length equals 15 residues. In germline, CDR1 is SEHNR, CDR2 FQNEAQ (reference sequence). The CDR3: CASSLALSGTDTQYF.

This sequence joins TRBV4-2 and TRBJ2-7; TCRdb designates TRBD2, a call that cannot be tested without DNA. Germline V lookup: CDR1 LGHNA, CDR2 YNFKEQ. The CDR3 runs 18 residues. CDR3 loop: CASSHQIHQREPSYEQYF.

This rearrangement joins TRBV29-1 to TRBJ2-5; with no DNA, the TCRdb D assignment of TRBD2 cannot be verified. This CDR3 contains 15 residues. CDR1 and CDR2 from the germline V gene are SQVTM and ANQGSEA. The CDR3 sequence: CSVEGTGTIGETQYF. The full variable domain, with the rest looked up from reference TRBV29-1 and TRBJ2-5, is SAVISQKPSRDICQRGTSLTIQCQVDSQVTMMFWYRQQPGQSLTLIATANQGSEATYESGFVIDKFPISRPNLTFSTLTVSNMSPEDSSIYLCSVEGTGTIGETQYFGPGTRLLVL.

The chain has TRBV12-3 or TRBV12-4 and TRBJ1-2. The CDR3 contains 14 residues. The CDR3 region is CASSPRTGRYGYTF.

This chain uses TRBV28 with TRBJ2-2; there is no DNA to check the TCRdb D call of TRBD1. From germline, CDR1 is MDHEN and CDR2 SYDVKM. The CDR3 has 16 residues. CDR3 sequence reads: CASSLTGRRDTGELFF. Based on the CDR3 plus reference TRBV28 and TRBJ2-2, the full variable domain is DVKVTQSSRYLVKRTGEKVFLECVQDMDHENMFWYRQDPGLGLRLIYFSYDVKMKEKGDIPEGYSVSREKKERFSLILESASTNQTSMYLCASSLTGRRDTGELFFGEGSRLTVL.

The chain joins TRBV7-2 to TRBJ2-2; TCRdb outputs TRBD1, but without DNA this stays unchecked. In germline, CDR1 is SGHTA, CDR2 FQGNSA. The CDR3 is made up of 16 amino acids. The CDR3: CASSFSGTGKAGELFF.

The rearrangement uses TRBV6-2 or TRBV6-3 and TRBJ1-1; there is no DNA to check the TCRdb D call of TRBD1. CDR3 length equals 14 residues. CDR1 MNHEY and CDR2 SVGEGT come from the germline V gene. The CDR3 reads CASSYGQLGAEAFF.

The V call is TRBV5-1, the J call TRBJ2-1. Germline V gene lookup returns CDR1 SGHRS and CDR2 YFSETQ. This CDR3 spans 12 amino acids. The CDR3 loop reads CASGIVYNEQFF.

The chain joins TRBV20-1 to TRBJ2-1; TCRdb picks TRBD2, but there is no DNA to check that call. Germline V gene sequence: CDR1 DFQATT, CDR2 SNEGSKA (reference sequence). The CDR3 spans 13 residues. CDR3 in amino acids: CSAGSTSGGPQFF.

V is TRBV5-6 and J is TRBJ2-3; no DNA is available, so the TRBD1 call from TCRdb remains unchecked. Germline V gives CDR1 SGHDT, CDR2 YYEEEE. The CDR3 runs to 15 residues. CDR3 sequence reads: CASSSGGRGKDTQYF.

The chain uses TRBV5-4 and TRBJ2-7. Germline-derived CDR1 and CDR2 are SGHNT and YYREEE (reference sequence). CDR3 size: 15 residues. The CDR3 region is CASSNLSGSSYEQYF. Full variable domain (remainder filled in from reference TRBV5-4 and TRBJ2-7): ETGVTQSPTHLIKTRGQQVTLRCSSQSGHNTVSWYQQALGQGPQFIFQYYREEENGRGNFPPRFSGLQFPNYSSELNVNALELDDSALYLCASSNLSGSSYEQYFGPGTRLTVT.

The rearrangement uses TRBV7-9 and TRBJ1-3; checking the TCRdb D call of TRBD1 is not possible without DNA. The CDR3 sequence is 14 residues long. CDR1 SEHNR and CDR2 FQNEAQ come from the germline V gene (reference sequence). CDR3 amino acids: CASNGGRDGNTIYF.

The chain links TRBV12-3 or TRBV12-4 to TRBJ1-1; as DNA is missing, the TRBD1 call by TCRdb cannot be tested. The CDR3 runs to 17 residues. The CDR3 sequence: CASSPLNYRGGDTEAFF.

The chain combines TRBV7-3 with TRBJ2-2. This CDR3 contains 15 residues. Germline V lookup: CDR1 SGHTA, CDR2 FQGTGA. CDR3: CASSLVGSATGELFF.

This rearrangement joins TRBV10-3 to TRBJ2-7; there is no DNA to check the TCRdb D call of TRBD1. This CDR3 contains 14 residues. The germline V gene encodes CDR1 ENHRY and CDR2 SYGVKD. The CDR3 sequence: CAISEFGAHYEQYF.

V usage is TRBV5-1 and J usage is TRBJ2-3. This CDR3 contains 14 residues. From germline, CDR1 is SGHRS and CDR2 YFSETQ. CDR3: CASSSGPTADTQYF.

The genes are TRBV12-3 or TRBV12-4 and TRBJ1-3; TCRdb's D gene call, TRBD1, goes unchecked for lack of DNA. This CDR3 is 15 amino acids long. This CDR3 is CASSLARGLGNTIYF.

The gene calls are TRBV5-1 and TRBJ2-3; TCRdb reports TRBD2, a call that lacks DNA to check it against. Germline-derived CDR1 and CDR2 are SGHRS and YFSETQ. This CDR3 comprises 16 residues. The CDR3 is CASSPAGGRGTDTQYF.